The 16 T cell receptor beta chains listed next were all sequenced from one sample in a study of monozygotic twins with inflammatory bowel disease (dated by TCRdb to the late 2010s). The library was produced with 5' RACE. The sample was run on an Illumina HiSeq 2500. TCRdb reprocessed the reads, and each CDR3 protein sequence is entered once, without DNA. This sample's clone table shows 300,000 to 400,000 distinct CDR3 sequences. The top ten hold approximately 2.8% of the sample. The sequencing sample was made of blood. The receptors here all came from a human donor with ulcerative colitis or Crohn's disease, or a healthy co-twin of an affected twin (not recorded which).

The V call is TRBV10-3, the J call TRBJ2-7; the TRBD2 assignment by TCRdb is unverifiable without DNA. The CDR3 extends over 13 amino acids. Germline V CDR1 and CDR2: ENHRY, SYGVKD. CDR3 loop: CATTGTSGYEQYF.

V and J are TRBV7-7 and TRBJ2-1; TCRdb's D call, TRBD2, is unchecked because there is no DNA. The CDR3 contains 14 residues. In germline, CDR1 is SSHAT, CDR2 FNYEAQ (reference sequence). The CDR3: CASSPAFSYNEQFF.

This rearrangement joins TRBV5-1 to TRBJ2-3; lacking DNA, the TRBD2 call made by TCRdb goes unchecked. CDR1 is SGHRS and CDR2 is YFSETQ in the germline V gene. The CDR3 extends over 19 amino acids. CDR3 sequence reads: CASSIKGLAGGLASDTQYF. The whole variable domain, remainder taken from reference TRBV5-1 and TRBJ2-3, is KAGVTQTPRYLIKTRGQQVTLSCSPISGHRSVSWYQQTPGQGLQFLFEYFSETQRNKGNFPGRFSGRQFSNSRSEMNVSTLELGDSALYLCASSIKGLAGGLASDTQYFGPGTRLTVL.

The chain is built from TRBV4-1 and TRBJ2-1; with no DNA, the TCRdb D assignment of TRBD1 cannot be verified. CDR3 size: 15 residues. Germline CDR1 is MGHRA and CDR2 is YSYEKL. The CDR3 spells CASSPWTGENNEQFF.

This chain uses TRBV5-6 with TRBJ2-2; the D gene TCRdb calls, TRBD1, cannot be checked with no DNA. Germline CDR1 and CDR2: SGHDT and YYEEEE. The CDR3 covers 13 residues. CDR3 amino acids: CASSGDRTGELFF.

The chain has TRBV20-1 and TRBJ1-2; TCRdb's D gene call, TRBD1, goes unchecked for lack of DNA. This CDR3 has 16 residues. Germline V gene sequence: CDR1 DFQATT, CDR2 SNEGSKA (reference sequence). CDR3 sequence: CSARDLRRDRFYGYTF.

The rearrangement joins TRBV7-2 to TRBJ2-7; TCRdb's D gene call, TRBD1, goes unchecked for lack of DNA. Germline V gene lookup returns CDR1 SGHTA and CDR2 FQGNSA. This CDR3 has 13 amino acids. CDR3 residues: CASSWDRAYEQYF.

V and J are TRBV9 and TRBJ1-5; the TCRdb D gene call, TRBD1, has no DNA to confirm it. Germline CDR1 SGDLS, CDR2 YYNGEE. The CDR3 runs 13 residues. CDR3 loop: CASSEGGPQPQHF. Together with reference TRBV9 and TRBJ1-5, the CDR3 gives the full variable domain: DSGVTQTPKHLITATGQRVTLRCSPRSGDLSVYWYQQSLDQGLQFLIQYYNGEERAKGNILERFSAQQFPDLHSELNLSSLELGDSALYFCASSEGGPQPQHFGDGTRLSIL.

The gene calls are TRBV7-3 and TRBJ2-3. This CDR3 has 13 residues. CDR1 SGHTA and CDR2 FQGTGA come from the germline V gene. The CDR3 spells CASSSPGSDTQYF.

The chain joins TRBV7-3 to TRBJ2-7. Germline V CDR1 and CDR2: SGHTA, FQGTGA. The CDR3 contains 16 residues. This CDR3 is CASSSTGVRGAGEQYF.

The chain employs TRBV7-2 and TRBJ1-2. This CDR3 contains 15 residues. Germline values: CDR1 SGHTA, CDR2 FQGNSA. The CDR3 is CASSAQTLRGYGYTF.

J is TRBJ1-2 and V is TRBV7-3; TCRdb indicates TRBD1, and absent DNA this call remains unverified. The germline gives CDR1 SGHTA, CDR2 FQGTGA. CDR3 size: 12 residues. The CDR3 sequence: CASGSDRASYTF.

CDR3 region: CAISPTPAGPTYEQYF. This sequence joins TRBV10-3 and TRBJ2-7; checking the TCRdb D call of TRBD2 is not possible without DNA. The CDR3 consists of 16 residues. The germline gives CDR1 ENHRY, CDR2 SYGVKD.

The chain uses TRBV27 and TRBJ1-5; TCRdb picks TRBD1, but there is no DNA to check that call. The CDR3 covers 15 residues. CDR1 MNHEY and CDR2 SMNVEV come from the germline V gene (reference sequence). This CDR3 reads CASSNNRGQNQPQHF.

CDR3 amino acids: CASKDNRVQETQYF. The chain couples TRBV7-2 to TRBJ2-5; with no DNA, the TCRdb D assignment of TRBD1 cannot be verified. Germline CDR1 is SGHTA and CDR2 is FQGNSA. The CDR3 has 14 amino acids.

CDR3 sequence: CASSYRRTGAVTDTQYF. The V gene is TRBV6-5, the J gene TRBJ2-3; TCRdb picks TRBD1, but there is no DNA to check that call. The CDR3 runs to 17 residues. The germline V gene encodes CDR1 MNHEY and CDR2 SVGAGI.